This TCR beta chain derives from a study of blood T cell repertoires in COVID-19. Germline V gives CDR1 SGHTA, CDR2 FQGTGA. V was shortened by 3 bases and J by 2 bases, with 9 bases between the two germline ends. This CDR3 contains 14 residues. Profiled with immunoSEQ multiplex PCR; TCRdb holds only in-frame clones, not every one. Altogether 300,000 to 400,000 clones are present, around nine tenths being singletons, with the ten largest covering more than 0.9%. J is TRBJ2-3 and V is TRBV7-3; TRBD2 might be the D (6 bases). The TCR was taken from a woman aged 30 to 39 with acute COVID-19. Material: PBMCs or T cells enriched from blood (not recorded which). CDR3 in amino acids: CASSFPGVTDTQYF. DNA for the CDR3: TGTGCCAGCAGCTTCCCGGGGGTCACAGATACGCAGTATTTT.